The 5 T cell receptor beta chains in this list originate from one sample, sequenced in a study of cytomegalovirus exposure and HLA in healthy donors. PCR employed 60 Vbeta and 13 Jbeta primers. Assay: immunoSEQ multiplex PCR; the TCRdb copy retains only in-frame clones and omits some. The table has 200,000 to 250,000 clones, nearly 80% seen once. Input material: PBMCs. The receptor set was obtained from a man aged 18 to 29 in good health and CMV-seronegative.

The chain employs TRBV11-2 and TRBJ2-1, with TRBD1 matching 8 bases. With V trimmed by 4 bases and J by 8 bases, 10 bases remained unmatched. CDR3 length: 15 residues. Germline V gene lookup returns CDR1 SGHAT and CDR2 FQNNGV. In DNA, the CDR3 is TGTGCCAGCAGCTCGACAGGGGCTAGCATTGATGAGCAGTTCTTC. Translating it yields CASSSTGASIDEQFF.

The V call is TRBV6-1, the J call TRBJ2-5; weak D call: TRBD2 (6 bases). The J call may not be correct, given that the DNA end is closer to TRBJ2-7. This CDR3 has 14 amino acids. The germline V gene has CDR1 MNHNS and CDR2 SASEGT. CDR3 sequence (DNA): TGTGCCAGCAGTAGTGAGCGGGCGGTCTACGAGCAGTACTTC. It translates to CASSSERAVYEQYF.

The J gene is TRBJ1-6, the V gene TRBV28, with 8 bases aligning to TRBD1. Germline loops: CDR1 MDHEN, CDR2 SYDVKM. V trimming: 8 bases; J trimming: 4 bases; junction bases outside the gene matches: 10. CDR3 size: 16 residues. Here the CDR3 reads CASQFPGGEYNSPLHF. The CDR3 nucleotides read TGTGCCAGCCAATTTCCAGGGGGCGAGTATAATTCACCCCTCCACTTT.

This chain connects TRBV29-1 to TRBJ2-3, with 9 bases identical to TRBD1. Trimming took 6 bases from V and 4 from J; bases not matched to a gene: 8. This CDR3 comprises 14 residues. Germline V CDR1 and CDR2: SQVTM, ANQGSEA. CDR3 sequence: CSVDRDREPDTQYF. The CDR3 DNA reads TGCAGCGTCGACCGGGACAGGGAACCAGATACGCAGTATTTT.

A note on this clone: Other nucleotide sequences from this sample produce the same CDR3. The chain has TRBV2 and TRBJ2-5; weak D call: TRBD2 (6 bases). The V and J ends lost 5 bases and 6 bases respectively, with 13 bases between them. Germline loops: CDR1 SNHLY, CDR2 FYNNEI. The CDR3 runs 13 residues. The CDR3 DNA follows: TGTGCCAGCAGTCGGGGGACGGACCAGACCCAGTACTTC. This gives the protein CASSRGTDQTQYF.